This T cell receptor beta chain was recovered during a study of blood T cell repertoires in COVID-19. The sample holds one count of this clone. Study processing details: Reference gene primer amplification in the assay estimated nucleated cell counts. Clones were sequenced by immunoSEQ multiplex PCR, and TCRdb holds only the in-frame ones, with some missing. The V and J calls and the clone size are those of that table, but D and trimming were determined from the DNA. The sample holds some 200,000 clones, 87% seen once. V lost 6 bases to trimming and J lost 14 bases, with 23 bases between them. The CDR3 is 14 residues long. Per germline, CDR1 SEHNR and CDR2 FQNEAQ (reference sequence).

Sequenced material: PBMCs or T cells enriched from blood (not recorded which). This receptor was identified in a man aged 18 to 30 with acute COVID-19. The chain links TRBV7-9 to TRBJ2-1; D is perhaps TRBD2 (5 bases). The CDR3 DNA reads TGTGCCAGCAGAGACCCAGGAGCGGCCCAAAGGGAGTTCTTC. Translated, it gives CASRDPGAAQREFF.